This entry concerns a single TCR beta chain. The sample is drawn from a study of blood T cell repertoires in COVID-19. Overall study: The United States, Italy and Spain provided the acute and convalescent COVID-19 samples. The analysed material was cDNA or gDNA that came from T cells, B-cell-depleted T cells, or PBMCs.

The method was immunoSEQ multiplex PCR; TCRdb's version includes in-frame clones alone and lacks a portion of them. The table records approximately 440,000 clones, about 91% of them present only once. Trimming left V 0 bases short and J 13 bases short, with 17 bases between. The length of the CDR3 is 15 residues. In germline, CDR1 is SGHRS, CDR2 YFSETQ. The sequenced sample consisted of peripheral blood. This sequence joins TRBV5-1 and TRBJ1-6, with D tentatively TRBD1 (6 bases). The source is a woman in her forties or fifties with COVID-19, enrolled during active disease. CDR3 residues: CASSLEGDAAVPLHF. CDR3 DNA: TGCGCCAGCAGCTTGGAGGGGGATGCCGCGGTCCCCCTCCACTTT. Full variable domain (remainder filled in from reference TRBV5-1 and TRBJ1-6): KAGVTQTPRYLIKTRGQQVTLSCSPISGHRSVSWYQQTPGQGLQFLFEYFSETQRNKGNFPGRFSGRQFSNSRSEMNVSTLELGDSALYLCASSLEGDAAVPLHFGNGTRLTVT.